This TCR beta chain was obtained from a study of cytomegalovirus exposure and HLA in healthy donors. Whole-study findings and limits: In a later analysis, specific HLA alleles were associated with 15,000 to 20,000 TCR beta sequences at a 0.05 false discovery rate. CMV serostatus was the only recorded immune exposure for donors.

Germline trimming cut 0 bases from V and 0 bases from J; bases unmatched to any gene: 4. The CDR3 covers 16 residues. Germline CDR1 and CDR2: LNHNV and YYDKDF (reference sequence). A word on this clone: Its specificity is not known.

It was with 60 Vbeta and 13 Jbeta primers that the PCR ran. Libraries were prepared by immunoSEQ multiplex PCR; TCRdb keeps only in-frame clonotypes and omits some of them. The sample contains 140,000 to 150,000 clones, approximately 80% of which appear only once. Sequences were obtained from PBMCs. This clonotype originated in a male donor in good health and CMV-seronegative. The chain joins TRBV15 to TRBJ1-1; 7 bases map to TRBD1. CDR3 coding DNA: TGTGCCACCAGCAGAGAACAGGGGAGGATGAACACTGAAGCTTTCTTT. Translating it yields CATSREQGRMNTEAFF.